This is a list of T cell receptor beta chains from one sample in a study of monozygotic twins with cystic fibrosis. The method was immunoSEQ multiplex PCR; TCRdb's version includes in-frame clones alone and lacks a portion of them. Of about 14,000 clones detected, around 83% appear once; the ten largest clones hold more than 1%. What was sequenced was blood. Source of these receptors: a boy aged 5-17 years with cystic fibrosis. Both conserved end residues are part of each CDR3. The order of the fields is J gene, D gene, V gene, clone size, CDR3 DNA, CDR3 protein. A D gene is named only where the DNA matches it firmly. Size is stated for part of the rows, as once, few or many counts, or as a class when the clone is expanded.

TRBJ1-2,.,TRBV7-9,.,TGTGCCAGCAGCTTAGGTGACAGGAACTATGGCTACACCTTC,CASSLGDRNYGYTF
TRBJ2-2,.,TRBV6-1,.,TGTGCCAGCAGTGTATCCTGGCAGGGTGACACCGGGGAGCTGTTTTTT,CASSVSWQGDTGELFF
TRBJ1-2,TRBD1,TRBV29-1,.,TGCAGCGTTGACGGACAGGGGGATCCCCTAAGCGACTATGGCTACACCTTC,CSVDGQGDPLSDYGYTF
TRBJ1-2,.,TRBV27,.,TGTGCCAGCAGTTCCTCAGGGTTTGGCTATGGCTACACCTTC,CASSSSGFGYGYTF
TRBJ2-7,.,TRBV5-4,.,TGTGCCAGCAGGGCGCATAACTCCTACGAGCAGTACTTC,CASRAHNSYEQYF
TRBJ2-2,TRBD1,TRBV4-1,.,TGCGCCAGCAGCCAAGGCCACAGGGGCGCCGGGGAGCTGTTTTTT,CASSQGHRGAGELFF
TRBJ1-2,.,TRBV20-1,.,TGCAGTGCTTATAACTATGGCTACACCTTC,CSAYNYGYTF
TRBJ2-2,.,TRBV5-8,once,TGTGCCAGCAACCCCCCTGGACTAAACACCGGGGAGCTGTTTTTT,CASNPPGLNTGELFF
TRBJ2-2,.,TRBV5-4,.,TGTGCCAGCAGCTTGAAGCTGTTCACCGGGGAGCTGTTTTTT,CASSLKLFTGELFF
TRBJ1-4,.,TRBV2,.,TGTGCCAGCAGTAGGGACGGTTTTGGTGAAAAACTGTTTTTT,CASSRDGFGEKLFF
TRBJ2-1,.,TRBV19,.,TGTGCCAGTAGTGTGGGCAAACTAGAGAGGAAGTTCTTC,CASSVGKLERKFF
TRBJ1-1,.,TRBV6-4,.,TGTGCCAGCCGTGCAAGGGCTTGGATGAACACTGAAGCTTTCTTT,CASRARAWMNTEAFF
TRBJ1-1,.,TRBV18,.,TGTGCCAGCTCACCTGGAAAGGCAAACATGAACACTGAAGCTTTCTTT,CASSPGKANMNTEAFF
TRBJ2-1,.,TRBV11-2,.,TGTGCCAGCAGCTACGGGACAAACAATGAGCAGTTCTTC,CASSYGTNNEQFF
TRBJ1-2,.,TRBV5-1,.,TGCGCCAGCAGCTTGGGGCAGGGAACATATGGCTACACCTTC,CASSLGQGTYGYTF
TRBJ1-3,.,TRBV5-1,.,TGCGCCAGCAGCAAAGATCAGGGGTTCTCTGGAAACACCATATATTTT,CASSKDQGFSGNTIYF
TRBJ2-7,.,TRBV6-1,.,TGTGCCAGCAGTGAATCCCACCTCAGGGGCGAGCAGTACTTC,CASSESHLRGEQYF
TRBJ2-2,TRBD1,TRBV5-1,.,TGCGCCAGCAGATCCGGGACAGGGCTGTTTACCGGGGAGCTGTTTTTT,CASRSGTGLFTGELFF
TRBJ1-2,TRBD1,TRBV5-1,few,TGCGCCAGCAGCTTACAGGGGAGAGGGTACTATGGCTACACCTTC,CASSLQGRGYYGYTF
TRBJ2-7,TRBD2,TRBV2,once,TGTGCCAGCAACGGGGGACTAGTAATCTACGAGCAGTACTTC,CASNGGLVIYEQYF
TRBJ2-1,.,TRBV7-9,.,TGTGCCAGCAGCTTGGCCGGGACGGAGGGTATTGATGAGCAGTTCTTC,CASSLAGTEGIDEQFF
TRBJ2-7,.,TRBV21-1,.,TGTGCCAGCAGCGGAGGAGGGAGCTCCTACGAGCAGTACTTC,CASSGGGSSYEQYF
TRBJ2-7,.,TRBV6-5,.,TGTGCCAGCAGTTACGATAGGGCGGGCTCCTACGAGCAGTACTTC,CASSYDRAGSYEQYF
TRBJ2-1,TRBD2,TRBV4-1,.,TGCGCCAGCAGCCAAGAGCGGGAGGGGGAGCAGTTCTTC,CASSQEREGEQFF
TRBJ2-3,.,TRBV10-3,.,TGTGCCATCAGTGCAGACCCAGATACGCAGTATTTT,CAISADPDTQYF
TRBJ1-1,.,TRBV30,once,TGTGCCTGGACTCCTTTGAACACTGAAGCTTTCTTT,CAWTPLNTEAFF